The 14 T cell receptor beta chains reported below all come from one sample, sequenced in a study of blood T cells in healthy people across ages. Alongside a J-beta primer mix, a sample-barcoded 5' primer served in a second PCR lasting about 6 to 11 cycles. MiXCR, applied by TCRdb to the 5' RACE reads, yields one record per CDR3 protein. The data show about 640,000 distinct CDR3 sequences, approximately 50% seen once. Sequencing was performed on blood. These receptors were taken from a man between 60 and 75 years old in good health.

The chain links TRBV5-1 to TRBJ2-2, with D perhaps TRBD1 (5 bases). V lost 4 bases to trimming and J lost 0 bases, with 16 bases between them. The CDR3 runs 17 residues. The germline V gene encodes CDR1 SGHRS and CDR2 YFSETQ. CDR3 nucleotide sequence: TGCGCCAGCAGCCCCCGAACAGACAGTACGAACACCGGGGAGCTGTTTTTT. This translates into CASSPRTDSTNTGELFF.

The table lists this clonotype with a count of one. The rearrangement links TRBV7-8 to TRBJ2-5, with TRBD1 matching over 7 bases. The V gene's germline CDR1 is SGHVS and CDR2 FQNEAQ. After removal of 6 bases from V and 2 bases from J, the junction contained 12 bases not matched to a gene. The CDR3 contains 16 residues. The CDR3 nucleotides read TGTGCCAGCAGTTCACAAACGACAGGGCCTCAAGAGACCCAGTACTTC. Encoded protein: CASSSQTTGPQETQYF.

This chain connects TRBV4-2 to TRBJ1-4, with D uncertain. Trimming took 3 bases from V and 11 from J, leaving 10 bases between them. The CDR3 runs to 12 residues. The germline V gene has CDR1 LGHNA and CDR2 YNFKEQ. For the CDR3, the DNA is TGTGCCAGCAGCCAGTCATTCGGGAAACTGTTTTTT. It is translated as CASSQSFGKLFF.

The chain couples TRBV20-1 to TRBJ2-5, with D perhaps matching TRBD1 (6 bases). The CDR3 loop spans 14 amino acids. CDR1 is DFQATT and CDR2 is SNEGSKA in the germline V gene (reference sequence). Trimming shortened V by 5 bases and J by 4 bases, and 17 bases separated the two germline ends. For the CDR3, the DNA is TGCAGTGCTTCAGACACTTGGGGGCGAGAGACCCAGTACTTC. This codes for CSASDTWGRETQYF.

This clonotype has just a few counts. The chain couples TRBV20-1 to TRBJ2-7, with 10 bases aligning to TRBD1. The CDR3 runs 13 residues. With 8 bases clipped from V and 2 bases from J, the junction kept 6 bases outside the gene matches. Germline CDR1 is DFQATT and CDR2 is SNEGSKA (reference sequence). CDR3 DNA sequence: TGCAGTACCCCGGGACAGGGGACCTACGAGCAGTACTTC. Protein product: CSTPGQGTYEQYF.

This clonotype turned up a few times. The chain joins TRBV18 to TRBJ1-2; D gene uncertain. The germline V and J ends were trimmed by 3 bases and 6 bases, with 17 bases remaining between them. The germline V gene encodes CDR1 KGHSH and CDR2 LQKENI. CDR3 length equals 15 residues. As DNA, the CDR3 is TGTGCCAGCTCACCCCAGTCTCGCCCAGCGCATGGCTACACCTTC. Protein: CASSPQSRPAHGYTF.

This clonotype was observed a handful of times. CDR3 sequence (DNA): TGTGCCAGCAGCATAACTCTGGGGGCTGGGCTCGGCTACACCTTC. It translates to CASSITLGAGLGYTF. The rearrangement links TRBV7-2 to TRBJ1-2; weak D call: TRBD1 (6 bases). Germline V CDR1 and CDR2: SGHTA, FQGNSA. Trimming left V 5 bases short and J 8 bases short, with 21 bases between. The CDR3 totals 15 residues.

This clonotype was seen only a few times. This sequence joins TRBV10-3 and TRBJ2-2; perhaps TRBD2 as D (5 bases). This CDR3 region has 17 residues. The V end lost 4 bases, the J end lost 0 bases, and 15 bases lay between the germline ends. CDR1 and CDR2 from the germline V gene are ENHRY and SYGVKD. The CDR3 nucleotides are TGTGCCATCAGTGCCCCGTTGAGGACTGCGAACACCGGGGAGCTGTTTTTT. The encoded protein is CAISAPLRTANTGELFF.

The chain is built from TRBV27 and TRBJ2-7; D is unresolved. The CDR3 is made up of 13 amino acids. The germline gives CDR1 MNHEY, CDR2 SMNVEV (reference sequence). V was clipped by 3 bases and J by 7 bases, with 13 bases between them. CDR3 in DNA: TGTGCCAGCAGTTTTGGGAACTACAATGAGCAGTACTTC. This sequence encodes CASSFGNYNEQYF.

The V gene is TRBV6-6, the J gene TRBJ2-3, with 9 nucleotides matching TRBD1. The CDR3 consists of 13 residues. Trimming took 6 bases from V and 7 from J; bases not matched to a gene: 5. Germline-derived CDR1 and CDR2 are MNHNY and SVGAGI (reference sequence). In DNA, the CDR3 is TGTGCCAGCAGCCAGGGACAGGGTAATACGCAGTATTTT. This translates into CASSQGQGNTQYF.

This rearrangement joins TRBV5-1 to TRBJ2-7, with 7 bases lining up with TRBD2. Germline loops: CDR1 SGHRS, CDR2 YFSETQ. Losses at the gene ends were 0 bases for V and 7 bases for J; bases not matched to a gene: 13. This CDR3 spans 16 amino acids. CDR3 residues: CASSLGGGYSYNEQYF. For the CDR3, the DNA is TGCGCCAGCAGCTTGGGGGGGGGTTACTCCTACAATGAGCAGTACTTC.

The genes are TRBV9 and TRBJ2-5; D is possibly TRBD1 or TRBD2 (5 bases each). The germline V gene encodes CDR1 SGDLS and CDR2 YYNGEE. This CDR3 spans 15 amino acids. V lost 0 bases to trimming and J lost 1 base, with 10 bases between them. Written as DNA, the CDR3 is TGTGCCAGCAGCGTAGGGGACGCTCGCCAAGAGACCCAGTACTTC. Translation gives CASSVGDARQETQYF.

This chain links TRBV20-1 with TRBJ2-1; perhaps D is TRBD1 or TRBD2 (5 bases each). The J call may be faulty, since TRBJ2-7 better matches the DNA end. The germline V gene has CDR1 DFQATT and CDR2 SNEGSKA (reference sequence). CDR3 length: 15 amino acids. In nucleotides, the CDR3 is TGCAGTGCTAGTAACGCCGGGACGGATTACAATGAGCAGTACTTC. This translates into CSASNAGTDYNEQYF.

The rearrangement uses TRBV28 and TRBJ2-3; D call uncertain. The CDR3 loop spans 10 amino acids. The germline V gene encodes CDR1 MDHEN and CDR2 SYDVKM. The ends were cut back, 8 bases at V and 6 bases at J, with 6 bases in the middle. This chain's CDR3 is CASPTDTQYF. The CDR3 DNA follows: TGTGCCAGCCCCACGGATACGCAGTATTTT.